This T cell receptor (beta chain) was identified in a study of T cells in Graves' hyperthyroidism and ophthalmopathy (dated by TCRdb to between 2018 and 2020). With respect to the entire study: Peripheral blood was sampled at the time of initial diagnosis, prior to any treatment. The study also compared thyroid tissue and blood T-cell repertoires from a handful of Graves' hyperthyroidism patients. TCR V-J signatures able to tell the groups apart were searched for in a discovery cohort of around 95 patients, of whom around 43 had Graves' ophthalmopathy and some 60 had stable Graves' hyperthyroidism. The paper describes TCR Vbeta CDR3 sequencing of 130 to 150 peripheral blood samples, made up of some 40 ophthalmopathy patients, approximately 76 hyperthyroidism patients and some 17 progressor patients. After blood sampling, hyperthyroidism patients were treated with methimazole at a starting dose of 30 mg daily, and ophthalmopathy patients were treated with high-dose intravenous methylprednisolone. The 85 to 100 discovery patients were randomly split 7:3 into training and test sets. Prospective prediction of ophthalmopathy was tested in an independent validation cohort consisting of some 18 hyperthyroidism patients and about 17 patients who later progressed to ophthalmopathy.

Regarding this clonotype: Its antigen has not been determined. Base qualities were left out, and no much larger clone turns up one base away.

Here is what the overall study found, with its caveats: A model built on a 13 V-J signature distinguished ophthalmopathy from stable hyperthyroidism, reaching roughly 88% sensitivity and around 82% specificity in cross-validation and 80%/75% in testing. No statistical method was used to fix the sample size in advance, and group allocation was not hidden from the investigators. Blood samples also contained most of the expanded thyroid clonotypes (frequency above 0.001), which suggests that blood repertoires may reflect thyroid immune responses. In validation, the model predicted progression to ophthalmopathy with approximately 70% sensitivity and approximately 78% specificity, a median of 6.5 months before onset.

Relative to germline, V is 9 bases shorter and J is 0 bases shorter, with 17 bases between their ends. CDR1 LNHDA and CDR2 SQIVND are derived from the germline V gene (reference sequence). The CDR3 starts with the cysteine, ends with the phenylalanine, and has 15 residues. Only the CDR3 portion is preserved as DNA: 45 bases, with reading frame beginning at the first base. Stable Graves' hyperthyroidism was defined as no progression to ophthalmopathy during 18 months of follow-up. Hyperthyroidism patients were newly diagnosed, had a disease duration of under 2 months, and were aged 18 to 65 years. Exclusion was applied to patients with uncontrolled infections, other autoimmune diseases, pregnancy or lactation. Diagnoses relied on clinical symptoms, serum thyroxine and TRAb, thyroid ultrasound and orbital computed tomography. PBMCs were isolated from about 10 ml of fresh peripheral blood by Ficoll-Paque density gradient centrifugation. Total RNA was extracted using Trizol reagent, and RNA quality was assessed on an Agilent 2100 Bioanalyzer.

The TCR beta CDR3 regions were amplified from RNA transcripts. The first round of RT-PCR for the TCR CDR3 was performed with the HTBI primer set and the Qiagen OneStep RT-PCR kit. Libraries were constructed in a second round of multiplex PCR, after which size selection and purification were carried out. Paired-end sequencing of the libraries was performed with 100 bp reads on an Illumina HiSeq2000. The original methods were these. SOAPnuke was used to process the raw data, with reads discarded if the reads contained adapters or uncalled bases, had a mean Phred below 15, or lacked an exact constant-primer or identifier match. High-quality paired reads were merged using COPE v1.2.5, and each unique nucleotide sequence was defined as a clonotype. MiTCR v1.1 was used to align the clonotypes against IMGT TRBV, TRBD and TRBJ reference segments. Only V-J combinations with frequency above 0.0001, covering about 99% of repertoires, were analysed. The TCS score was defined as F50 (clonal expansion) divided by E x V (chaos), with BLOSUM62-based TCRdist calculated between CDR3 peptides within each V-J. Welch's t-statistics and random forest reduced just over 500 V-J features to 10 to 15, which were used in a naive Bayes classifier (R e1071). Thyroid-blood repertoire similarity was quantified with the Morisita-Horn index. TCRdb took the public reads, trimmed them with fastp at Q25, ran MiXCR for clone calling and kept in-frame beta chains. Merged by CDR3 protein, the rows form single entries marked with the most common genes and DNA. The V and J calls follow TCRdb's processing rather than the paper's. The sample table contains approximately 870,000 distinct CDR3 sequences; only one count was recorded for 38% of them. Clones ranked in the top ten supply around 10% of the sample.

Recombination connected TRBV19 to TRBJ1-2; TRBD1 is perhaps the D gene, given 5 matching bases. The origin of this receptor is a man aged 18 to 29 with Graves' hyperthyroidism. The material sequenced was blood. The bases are TGTGCCAGCAGTGAAGAGGAGACAGCTAACTATGGCTACACCTTC. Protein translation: CASSEEETANYGYTF.